This TCR beta chain came from a study of CD4 and CD8 cells across lung adenocarcinoma regions. TCRdb re-called the PCR reads with MiXCR, one entry per CDR3 protein. The sample lists roughly 4,100 distinct CDR3 sequences, 55% to 75% seen once, with roughly 15% in the top ten. The CDR3 is 17 amino acids. Per the germline V gene, CDR1 is SGHTA and CDR2 is FQGTGA. J lost 2 bases, V lost 2 bases, and 7 bases had no gene match. Localized lung adenocarcinoma, a non-small cell lung cancer, affected the donors. This sequence originates from a male donor with lung adenocarcinoma. The CD4 and CD8 labels of this study may be unreliable. V gene TRBV7-3 combines with J gene TRBJ2-1, with 9 bases identical to TRBD2. Sample: CD4+ T cells from the center of a lung tumor. The CDR3 DNA reads TGTGCCAGCAGCTTACAAGCGGGGGGCCCCCCCTACAATGAGCAGTTCTTC. Translation gives CASSLQAGGPPYNEQFF.